This TCR beta chain was sequenced in a study of shared clonotypes between healthy human individuals. Naive CD4+ cells were CD45RA-selected; the remaining cells were memory. Study outcomes and limitations: Naive CD4 clonotype sharing across several donors was 4% to 5%.

Every immunoSEQ plate was one replicate of a subset's evenly spread DNA. Libraries were prepared by immunoSEQ multiplex PCR; TCRdb keeps only in-frame clonotypes and omits some of them. Altogether roughly 520,000 clones are present, 95% to 97% being singletons, with the ten largest covering around 0.067%. With 6 bases clipped from V and 8 bases from J, the junction kept 13 bases outside the gene matches. Germline lookup yields CDR1 MDHEN and CDR2 SYDVKM. CDR3 length: 16 amino acids. As for this clone: Its target is unknown.

V is TRBV28 and J is TRBJ1-4, with 9 bases aligning to TRBD1. The source is a young woman in good health. The sequenced material came from naive CD4+ T cells sorted from blood. Subset: CD45RA+ positively selected. CDR3 in DNA: TGTGCCAGCAGCCCCCCGGGCGGGACAGGGCGGGAAAAACTGTTTTTT. Encoded protein: CASSPPGGTGREKLFF.